The 30 T cell receptor beta chains below all came from one sample that was sequenced in a study of blood T cell repertoires in COVID-19. Using immunoSEQ multiplex PCR, the repertoire was profiled, and TCRdb retains in-frame clones only, with some absent. Of over 200,000 clones in the sample, under 85% were seen once. Sequencing was performed on PBMCs or T cells enriched from blood (not recorded which). These receptors all come from a man in his 60s who had recovered from COVID-19.

The chain has TRBV11-3 and TRBJ1-1; D not certain. Trimming pared 5 bases from V and 8 bases from J, leaving 12 bases between. Germline V gene lookup returns CDR1 SGHNT and CDR2 YENEEA. The length of the CDR3 is 12 residues. The CDR3 protein is CASSPAGREAFF. The CDR3 DNA follows: TGTGCCAGCAGCCCAGCGGGGAGGGAAGCTTTCTTT.

The chain carries TRBV19 and TRBJ2-1; D possibly corresponds to TRBD2 (5 bases). V lost 5 bases and J 7 bases, leaving 15 bases between the germline ends. The CDR3 is 14 amino acids. Germline values: CDR1 LNHDA, CDR2 SQIVND (reference sequence). The CDR3 reads CASSPGSLLNEQFF. The DNA of the CDR3 is TGTGCCAGTAGTCCGGGATCCTTACTGAATGAGCAGTTCTTC.

This chain joins TRBV3-1 (or the pseudogene TRBV3-2) and TRBJ1-1; 8 positions agree with TRBD1. The CDR3 sequence is 16 residues long. Per germline, CDR1 LGHDT and CDR2 YNNKEL (reference sequence). Trimming cost V 1 base and J 1 base; bases outside gene matches: 5. CDR3 DNA sequence: TGTGCCAGCAGCCAAGCCCTGACAGGGGAGAACACTGAAGCTTTCTTT. It encodes CASSQALTGENTEAFF.

The rearrangement links TRBV7-9 to TRBJ1-2; D call uncertain. Germline CDR1 is SEHNR and CDR2 is FQNEAQ (reference sequence). Trimming removed 3 bases from V and 3 bases from J, with 11 bases in between. The length of the CDR3 is 14 residues. CDR3 residues: CASSLGSPHYGYTF. In DNA form, the CDR3 reads TGTGCCAGCAGCTTGGGCAGTCCCCACTATGGCTACACCTTC.

This chain joins TRBV4-3 and TRBJ2-7; weak D call: TRBD1 (6 bases). The CDR3 extends over 16 amino acids. Trimming took 1 base from V and 3 from J, leaving 16 bases between them. Germline CDR1 reads LGHNA; CDR2 reads YSLEER. In DNA, the CDR3 is TGCGCCAGCAGCCAAGGGCTACAGGGTCCCCACTACGAGCAGTACTTC. Its translation is CASSQGLQGPHYEQYF.

This clone has only a few counts. The chain's CDR3 is CASSLRQQEMGGYTF. In DNA, the CDR3 is TGTGCCAGCAGCTTAAGGCAACAGGAGATGGGAGGCTACACCTTC. The rearrangement links TRBV7-9 to TRBJ1-2, with D possibly TRBD1 on 5 matching bases. V shed 2 bases and J shed 8 bases, with 18 bases lying between them. Germline lookup yields CDR1 SEHNR and CDR2 FQNEAQ (reference sequence). The CDR3 is 15 residues long.

The chain links TRBV5-5 to TRBJ2-5; TRBD1 matches at 10 bases. The V gene end was trimmed by 5 bases and the J gene end by 5 bases; junction bases not matched to a gene: 3. The V gene's germline CDR1 is SGHKS and CDR2 YYEKEE (reference sequence). The CDR3 contains 13 residues. Written as DNA, the CDR3 is TGTGCCAGCAGAGGGACAGGGGCCGAGACCCAGTACTTC. This codes for CASRGTGAETQYF.

The V call is TRBV5-4, the J call TRBJ2-5, with 14 bases that match TRBD2. V dropped 5 bases and J dropped 5; count of bases not matched to a gene: 11. From germline, CDR1 is SGHNT and CDR2 YYREEE (reference sequence). The CDR3 has 17 amino acids. In nucleotides, the CDR3 is TGTGCCAGCAGGGTAGGGACTAGCGGGGGTAGGAAGGAGACCCAGTACTTC. It codes for CASRVGTSGGRKETQYF.

This chain connects TRBV10-3 to TRBJ1-5, with 7 bases matching TRBD1. Germline loops: CDR1 ENHRY, CDR2 SYGVKD. The CDR3 is made up of 15 amino acids. V lost 0 bases to trimming and J lost 6 bases; unmatched junction nucleotides: 5. The CDR3 bases are TGTGCCATCAGTGAGTCTAGGGGGCTTAGTCAGCCCCAGCATTTT. Its translation: CAISESRGLSQPQHF.

This chain joins TRBV9 and TRBJ2-7; D perhaps matches TRBD1 (5 bases). CDR1 and CDR2 from the germline V gene are SGDLS and YYNGEE. The CDR3 contains 16 residues. The V and J ends lost 0 bases and 0 bases respectively, with 13 bases between them. The DNA for the CDR3 is TGTGCCAGCAGCGTAGGTGGGTTGGACACCTCCTACGAGCAGTACTTC. Residues: CASSVGGLDTSYEQYF.

Written as DNA, the CDR3 is TGTGCCAGCAGCGCCTGGACAGAAATGAACACTGAAGCTTTCTTT. It yields the protein CASSAWTEMNTEAFF. The gene calls are TRBV7-9 and TRBJ1-1; D might be TRBD1 (6 bases). This CDR3 has 15 residues. Trimming cost V 5 bases and J 0 bases, with 13 bases left between them. Germline V CDR1 and CDR2: SEHNR, FQNEAQ (reference sequence).

This clone has only one observation. The chain employs TRBV18 and TRBJ2-2; D uncertain. This CDR3 is built from 12 residues. From germline, CDR1 is KGHSH and CDR2 LQKENI. Between the trimmed V and J ends, which lost 3 bases and 6 bases, there was a span of 5 bases. The CDR3 DNA reads TGTGCCAGCTCACCTAGAGCCGGGGAGCTGTTTTTT. Protein product: CASSPRAGELFF.

Only a few counts were recorded for this clone. The V and J genes are TRBV6-6 and TRBJ1-6; D unclear. V was shortened by 5 bases and J by 0 bases, with 20 bases between the two germline ends. CDR3 length: 19 residues. Germline CDR1 reads MNHNY; CDR2 reads SVGAGI (reference sequence). As DNA, the CDR3 is TGTGCCAGCAGTCTGAACCCCGGGCACGGGAGCTCCTATAATTCACCCCTCCACTTT. This sequence encodes CASSLNPGHGSSYNSPLHF.

The gene calls are TRBV7-2 and TRBJ2-2, with 11 positions matching TRBD1. The CDR3 spans 15 residues. The ends lost 3 bases at V and 6 bases at J; junction bases unmatched: 3. The V gene's germline CDR1 is SGHTA and CDR2 FQGNSA. The CDR3 reads CASSLDRGLAGELFF. In DNA, the CDR3 is TGTGCCAGCAGCTTGGACAGGGGGCTGGCCGGGGAGCTGTTTTTT.

The V call is TRBV6-1, the J call TRBJ1-2, with 8 bases aligning to TRBD1. The germline CDR1 and CDR2 sequences are MNHNS and SASEGT. The CDR3 has 18 amino acids. V lost 0 bases, J lost 1 base, and 10 bases stayed unmatched. CDR3 DNA: TGTGCCAGCAGTGAAGCGCTATTTGGACAGGGTGTTAACTATGGCTACACCTTC. Encoded protein: CASSEALFGQGVNYGYTF.

This chain connects TRBV7-3 to TRBJ2-3, with D possibly TRBD1 on 5 matching bases. There are 14 residues in the CDR3. V lost 5 bases and J 2 bases, leaving 11 bases between the germline ends. Germline V lookup: CDR1 SGHTA, CDR2 FQGTGA. The CDR3: CASSLGHSTDTQYF. The CDR3 DNA sequence: TGTGCCAGCAGCCTTGGACACTCCACAGATACGCAGTATTTT.

The chain couples TRBV5-3 to TRBJ1-5; TRBD1 matches at 12 bases. TRBV5-3 is an open reading frame whose function is uncertain. This CDR3 is 15 amino acids long. V shed 0 bases, J shed 9 bases, and the junction held 4 bases outside the gene matches. The CDR3 protein is CARSLAGTGGRPQHF. DNA of the CDR3: TGTGCCAGAAGCTTGGCCGGGACAGGGGGCCGGCCCCAGCATTTT.

The genes are TRBV7-8 and TRBJ1-3; D possibly corresponds to TRBD1 (6 bases). The CDR3 totals 16 residues. Between the trimmed V and J ends, which lost 2 bases and 0 bases, there was a span of 11 bases. Germline loops: CDR1 SGHVS, CDR2 FQNEAQ. The CDR3 loop is CASSLPGQHSGNTIYF. The CDR3 nucleotides are TGTGCCAGCAGCTTACCGGGACAACACTCTGGAAACACCATATATTTT.

The chain joins TRBV19 to TRBJ1-2; no clear D gene. CDR1 and CDR2 from the germline V gene are LNHDA and SQIVND (reference sequence). V lost 5 bases, J lost 14 bases, and 15 bases lay in between. The CDR3 is 11 residues long. The CDR3 coding sequence is TGTGCCAGTAGTTCCGACGGGAGAGAAACCTTC. Protein product: CASSSDGRETF.

The chain links TRBV29-1 to TRBJ1-1; D perhaps matches TRBD1 (6 bases). Germline CDR1 is SQVTM and CDR2 is ANQGSEA. The CDR3 contains 13 residues. The V end was cut by 4 bases, the J end by 4 bases, with 13 bases between. In DNA, the CDR3 is TGCAGCGTTGTGCGGGGGGCGACCACTGAAGCTTTCTTT. Protein product: CSVVRGATTEAFF.

The rearrangement joins TRBV2 to TRBJ1-6; 8 nucleotides match TRBD1. V lost 7 bases to trimming and J lost 8 bases; unmatched junction nucleotides: 4. The CDR3 contains 13 residues. Germline V gene sequence: CDR1 SNHLY, CDR2 FYNNEI. CDR3 in amino acids: CASKQDRDSPLHF. CDR3 sequence (DNA): TGTGCCAGCAAACAGGACAGGGATTCACCCCTCCACTTT.

The chain has TRBV6-5 and TRBJ2-7, with D possibly matching TRBD2 (5 bases). V lost 7 bases to trimming and J lost 2 bases, with 15 bases between them. CDR3 length equals 14 residues. Germline V gives CDR1 MNHEY, CDR2 SVGAGI. CDR3 coding DNA: TGTGCCAGCACCCCGCCGGGGAGCACCTACGAGCAGTACTTC. It encodes CASTPPGSTYEQYF.

This clone came up once. CDR3 sequence: CASRGDSYNEQFF. The CDR3 DNA sequence: TGTGCCAGCAGAGGGGATTCCTACAATGAGCAGTTCTTC. The chain combines TRBV6-4 with TRBJ2-1; D perhaps matches TRBD1 (5 bases). This CDR3 spans 13 amino acids. Germline V gene data show CDR1 as MRHNA and CDR2 as SNTAGT. The V end lost 6 bases, the J end lost 1 base, and 7 bases lay between the germline ends.

In this sample, this clone turned up once. The CDR3 nucleotides read TGTGCCAGTAGAGAGGGATGGACTGGCTCCTACGAGCAGTACTTC. Protein sequence: CASREGWTGSYEQYF. The V and J genes are TRBV19 and TRBJ2-7; possibly TRBD2 for D (5 bases). V lost 6 bases and J 0 bases, leaving 15 bases between the germline ends. This CDR3 contains 15 residues. In germline, CDR1 is LNHDA, CDR2 SQIVND (reference sequence).

The J gene is TRBJ2-2, the V gene TRBV3-1 (or the pseudogene TRBV3-2), with 9 bases lining up with TRBD2. The germline CDR1 and CDR2 sequences are LGHDT and YNNKEL (reference sequence). This CDR3 has 16 residues. V gave up 6 bases and J gave up 3 bases; unmatched junction bases: 8. Here the CDR3 DNA reads TGTGCCAGCAGTGAATTAGCGGGGGCCTACACCGGGGAGCTGTTTTTT. This gives the protein CASSELAGAYTGELFF.

V gene TRBV5-4 combines with J gene TRBJ1-2, with D possibly being TRBD1 (5 bases). This CDR3 contains 14 residues. Per the germline V gene, CDR1 is SGHNT and CDR2 is YYREEE (reference sequence). The V gene lost 4 bases and the J gene lost 4 bases, with 14 bases spanning the gap. CDR3 nucleotides: TGTGCCAGCAGCAAGGACACAAACCCCTATGGCTACACCTTC. Its protein product is CASSKDTNPYGYTF. The full variable domain, completed using reference TRBV5-4 and TRBJ1-2, is ETGVTQSPTHLIKTRGQQVTLRCSSQSGHNTVSWYQQALGQGPQFIFQYYREEENGRGNFPPRFSGLQFPNYSSELNVNALELDDSALYLCASSKDTNPYGYTFGSGTRLTVV.

This rearrangement joins TRBV6-5 to TRBJ1-1, with 7 bases that match TRBD1. The CDR3 totals 14 residues. V was pared by 2 bases and J by 3 bases, with 3 bases of the junction left unmatched. Germline V gives CDR1 MNHEY, CDR2 SVGAGI. CDR3 DNA: TGTGCCAGCAGTTACACAGGGGCCGACACTGAAGCTTTCTTT. Its translation: CASSYTGADTEAFF.

This clone is a singleton in its sample. The genes are TRBV19 and TRBJ1-6, with 7 bases identical to TRBD1. This CDR3 has 14 amino acids. The V segment lost 11 bases and the J segment 6 bases; nucleotides outside the gene matches: 10. The V gene's germline CDR1 is LNHDA and CDR2 SQIVND (reference sequence). The CDR3 protein is CAGASGQLNSPLHF. Written as DNA, the CDR3 is TGTGCCGGAGCTTCGGGACAGCTTAATTCACCCCTCCACTTT. Filled out from reference TRBV19 and TRBJ1-6, the complete variable domain reads DGGITQSPKYLFRKEGQNVTLSCEQNLNHDAMYWYRQDPGQGLRLIYYSQIVNDFQKGDIAEGYSVSREKKESFPLTVTSAQKNPTAFYLCAGASGQLNSPLHFGNGTRLTVT.

This clone came up once. The rearrangement uses TRBV19 and TRBJ1-2; the D is unclear. The V end was cut by 6 bases, the J end by 5 bases, with 22 bases between. CDR1 and CDR2 (germline): LNHDA, SQIVND (reference sequence). The CDR3 is made up of 16 amino acids. CDR3 DNA: TGTGCCAGTAGGAATCGGGGTGAGAGCCTATGGTATGGCTACACCTTC. Encoded protein: CASRNRGESLWYGYTF.

This clone was seen a single time. The chain combines TRBV6-5 with TRBJ2-4; 9 nucleotides align to TRBD1. This CDR3 contains 14 residues. The ends lost 5 bases at V and 9 bases at J; junction bases unmatched: 8. In germline, CDR1 is MNHEY, CDR2 SVGAGI. CDR3 nucleotide sequence: TGTGCCAGCAGTCGGACAGGGGAATCTCCCATTCAGTACTTC. This translates into CASSRTGESPIQYF.